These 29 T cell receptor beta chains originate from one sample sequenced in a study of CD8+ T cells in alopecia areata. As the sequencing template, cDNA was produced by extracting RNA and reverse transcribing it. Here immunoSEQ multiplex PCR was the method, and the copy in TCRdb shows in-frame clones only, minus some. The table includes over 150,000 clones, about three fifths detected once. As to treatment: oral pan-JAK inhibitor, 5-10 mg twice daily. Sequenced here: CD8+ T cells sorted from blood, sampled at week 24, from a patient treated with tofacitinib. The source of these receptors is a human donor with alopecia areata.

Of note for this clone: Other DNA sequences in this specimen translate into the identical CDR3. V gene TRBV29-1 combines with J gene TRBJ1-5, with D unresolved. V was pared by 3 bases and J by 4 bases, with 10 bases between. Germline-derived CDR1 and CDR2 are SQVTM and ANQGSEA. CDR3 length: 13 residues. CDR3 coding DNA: TGCAGCGTTGAGGAATTCCCAAATCAGCCCCAGCATTTT. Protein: CSVEEFPNQPQHF.

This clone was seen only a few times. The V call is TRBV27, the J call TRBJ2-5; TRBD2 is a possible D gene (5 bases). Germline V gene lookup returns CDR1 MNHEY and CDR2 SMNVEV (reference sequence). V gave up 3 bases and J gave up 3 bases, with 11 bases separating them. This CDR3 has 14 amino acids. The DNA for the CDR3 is TGTGCCAGCAGTTTTTTCGGGGTTGAAGAGACCCAGTACTTC. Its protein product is CASSFFGVEETQYF.

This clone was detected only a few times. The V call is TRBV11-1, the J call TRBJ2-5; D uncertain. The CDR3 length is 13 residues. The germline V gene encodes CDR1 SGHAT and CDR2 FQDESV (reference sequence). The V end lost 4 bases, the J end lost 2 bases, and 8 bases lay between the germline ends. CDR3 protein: CASSYWRQETQYF. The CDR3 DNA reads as TGTGCCAGCAGCTATTGGCGGCAAGAGACCCAGTACTTC.

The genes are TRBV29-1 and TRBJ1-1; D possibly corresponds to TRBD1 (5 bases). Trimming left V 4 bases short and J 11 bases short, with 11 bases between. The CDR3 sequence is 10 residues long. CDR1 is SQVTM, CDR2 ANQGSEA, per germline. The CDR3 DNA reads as TGCAGCGTTGTAGCTGGGGCGGCTTTCTTT. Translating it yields CSVVAGAAFF.

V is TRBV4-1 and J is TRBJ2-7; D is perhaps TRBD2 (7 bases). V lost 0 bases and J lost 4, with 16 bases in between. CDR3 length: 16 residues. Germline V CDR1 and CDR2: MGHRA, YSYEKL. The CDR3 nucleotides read TGCGCCAGCAGCCAAGATTATGGGGGGGGCCAGTACGAGCAGTACTTC. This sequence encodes CASSQDYGGGQYEQYF.

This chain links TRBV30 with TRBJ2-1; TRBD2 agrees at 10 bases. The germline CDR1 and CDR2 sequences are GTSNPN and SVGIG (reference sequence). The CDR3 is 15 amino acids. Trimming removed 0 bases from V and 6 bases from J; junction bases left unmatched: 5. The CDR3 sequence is CAWSVLSGGANEQFF. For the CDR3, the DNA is TGTGCCTGGAGTGTATTAAGCGGGGGGGCCAATGAGCAGTTCTTC.

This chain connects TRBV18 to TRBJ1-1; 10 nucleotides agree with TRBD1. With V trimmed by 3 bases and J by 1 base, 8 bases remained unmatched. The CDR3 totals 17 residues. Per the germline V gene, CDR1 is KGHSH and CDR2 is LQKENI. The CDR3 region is CASSPGQGLTPNTEAFF. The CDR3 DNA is TGTGCCAGCTCACCGGGACAGGGGCTAACCCCGAACACTGAAGCTTTCTTT.

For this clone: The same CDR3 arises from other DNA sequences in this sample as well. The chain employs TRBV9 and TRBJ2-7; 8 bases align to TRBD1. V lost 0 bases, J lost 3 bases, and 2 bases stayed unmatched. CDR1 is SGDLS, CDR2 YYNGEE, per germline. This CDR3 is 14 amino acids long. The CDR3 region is CASSVGDRGYEQYF. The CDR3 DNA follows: TGTGCCAGCAGCGTAGGTGACAGGGGCTACGAGCAGTACTTC.

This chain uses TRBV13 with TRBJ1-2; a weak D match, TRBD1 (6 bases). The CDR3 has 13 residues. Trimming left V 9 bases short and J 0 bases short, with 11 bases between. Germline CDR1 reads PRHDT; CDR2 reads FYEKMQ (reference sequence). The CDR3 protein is CASRTDTNYGYTF. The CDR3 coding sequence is TGTGCCAGTAGGACAGACACTAACTATGGCTACACCTTC.

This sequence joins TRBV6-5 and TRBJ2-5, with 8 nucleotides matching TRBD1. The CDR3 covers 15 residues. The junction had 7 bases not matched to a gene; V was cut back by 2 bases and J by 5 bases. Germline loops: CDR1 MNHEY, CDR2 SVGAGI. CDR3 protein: CASSYKQGARETQYF. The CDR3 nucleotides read TGTGCCAGCAGTTACAAGCAGGGGGCGAGGGAGACCCAGTACTTC.

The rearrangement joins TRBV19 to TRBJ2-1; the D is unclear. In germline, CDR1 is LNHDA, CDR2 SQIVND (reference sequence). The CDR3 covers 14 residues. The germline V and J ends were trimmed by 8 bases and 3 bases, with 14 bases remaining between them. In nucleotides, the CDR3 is TGTGCCAGTCTCGGCCAGCCTCTCTACAATGAGCAGTTCTTC. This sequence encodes CASLGQPLYNEQFF.

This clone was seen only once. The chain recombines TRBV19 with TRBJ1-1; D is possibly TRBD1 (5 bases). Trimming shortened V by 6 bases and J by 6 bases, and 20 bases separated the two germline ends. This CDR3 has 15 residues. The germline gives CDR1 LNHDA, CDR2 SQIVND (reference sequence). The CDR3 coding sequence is TGTGCCAGTAGCCCTTTAGGAGGGGTTTCGGCTGAAGCTTTCTTT. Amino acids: CASSPLGGVSAEAFF.

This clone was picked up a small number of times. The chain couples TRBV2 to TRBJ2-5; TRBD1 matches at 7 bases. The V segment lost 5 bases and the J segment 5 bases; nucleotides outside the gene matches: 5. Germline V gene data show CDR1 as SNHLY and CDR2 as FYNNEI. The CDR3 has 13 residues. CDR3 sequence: CASSLTGEETQYF. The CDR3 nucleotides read TGTGCCAGCAGTTTAACAGGGGAGGAGACCCAGTACTTC.

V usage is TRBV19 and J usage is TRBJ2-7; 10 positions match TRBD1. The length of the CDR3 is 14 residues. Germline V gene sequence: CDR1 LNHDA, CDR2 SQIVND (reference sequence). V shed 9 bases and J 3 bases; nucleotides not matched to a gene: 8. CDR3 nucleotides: TGTGCCAGCAGCAAACGGACAGGGGGCTACGAGCAGTACTTC. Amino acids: CASSKRTGGYEQYF.

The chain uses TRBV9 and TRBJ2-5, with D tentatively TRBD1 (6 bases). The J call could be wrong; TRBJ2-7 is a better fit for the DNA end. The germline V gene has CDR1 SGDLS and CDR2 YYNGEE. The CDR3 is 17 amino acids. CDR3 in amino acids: CASSFRAGGALIDEQYF. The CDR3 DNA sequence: TGTGCCAGCAGCTTTAGGGCTGGGGGCGCCCTTATCGACGAGCAGTACTTC.

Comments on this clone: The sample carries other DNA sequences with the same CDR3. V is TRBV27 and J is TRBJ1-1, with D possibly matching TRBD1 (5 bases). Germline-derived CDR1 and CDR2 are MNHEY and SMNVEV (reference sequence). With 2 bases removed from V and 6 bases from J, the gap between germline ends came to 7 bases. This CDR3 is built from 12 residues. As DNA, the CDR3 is TGTGCCAGCAGTTTAGGGGGGTCTGAAGCTTTCTTT. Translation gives CASSLGGSEAFF.

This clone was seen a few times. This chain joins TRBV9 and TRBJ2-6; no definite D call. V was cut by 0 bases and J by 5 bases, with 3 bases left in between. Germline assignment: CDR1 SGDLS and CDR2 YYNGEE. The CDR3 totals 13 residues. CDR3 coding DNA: TGTGCCAGCAGCGTAGGCAGGGCCAACGTCCTGACTTTC. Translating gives CASSVGRANVLTF.

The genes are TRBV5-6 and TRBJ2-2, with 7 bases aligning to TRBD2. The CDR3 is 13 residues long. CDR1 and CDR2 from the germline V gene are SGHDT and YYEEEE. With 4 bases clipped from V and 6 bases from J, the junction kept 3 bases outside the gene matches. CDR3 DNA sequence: TGTGCCAGCAGCGGGGCGGGGGCCGGGGAGCTGTTTTTT. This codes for CASSGAGAGELFF. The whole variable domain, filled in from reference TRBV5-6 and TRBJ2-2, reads DAGVTQSPTHLIKTRGQQVTLRCSPKSGHDTVSWYQQALGQGPQFIFQYYEEEERQRGNFPDRFSGHQFPNYSSELNVNALLLGDSALYLCASSGAGAGELFFGEGSRLTVL.

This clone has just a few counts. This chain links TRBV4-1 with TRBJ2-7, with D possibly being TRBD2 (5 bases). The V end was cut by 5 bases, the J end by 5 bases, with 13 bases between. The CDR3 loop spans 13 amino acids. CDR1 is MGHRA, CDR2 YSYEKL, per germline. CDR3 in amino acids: CASSGGLKDEQYF. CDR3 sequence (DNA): TGCGCCAGCAGCGGAGGCCTAAAGGACGAGCAGTACTTC.

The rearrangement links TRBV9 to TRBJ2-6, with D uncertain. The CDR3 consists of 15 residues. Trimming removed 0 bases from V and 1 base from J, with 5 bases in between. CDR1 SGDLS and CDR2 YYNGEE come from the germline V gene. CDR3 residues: CASSVDLSGANVLTF. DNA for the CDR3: TGTGCCAGCAGCGTAGATCTATCTGGGGCCAACGTCCTGACTTTC.

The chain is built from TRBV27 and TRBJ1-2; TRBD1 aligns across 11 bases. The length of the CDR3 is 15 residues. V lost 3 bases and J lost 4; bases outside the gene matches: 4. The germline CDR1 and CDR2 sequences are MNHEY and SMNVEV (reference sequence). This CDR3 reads CASSLGTGGLYGYTF. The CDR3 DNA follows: TGTGCCAGCAGTTTGGGGACAGGGGGACTCTATGGCTACACCTTC.

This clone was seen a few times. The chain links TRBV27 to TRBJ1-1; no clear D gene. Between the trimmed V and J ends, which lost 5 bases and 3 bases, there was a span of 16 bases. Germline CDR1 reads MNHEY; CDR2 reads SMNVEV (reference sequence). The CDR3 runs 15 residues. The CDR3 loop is CASSQGRMMDTEAFF. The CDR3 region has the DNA TGTGCCAGCAGTCAAGGGAGGATGATGGACACTGAAGCTTTCTTT.

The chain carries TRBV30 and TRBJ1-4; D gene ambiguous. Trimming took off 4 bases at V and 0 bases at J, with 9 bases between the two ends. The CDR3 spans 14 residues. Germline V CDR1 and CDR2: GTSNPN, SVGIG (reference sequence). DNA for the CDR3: TGTGCCTGGATGTCAGGAACAACTAATGAAAAACTGTTTTTT. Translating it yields CAWMSGTTNEKLFF. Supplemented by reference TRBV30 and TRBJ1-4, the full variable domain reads SQTIHQWPATLVQPVGSPLSLECTVEGTSNPNLYWYRQAAGRGLQLLFYSVGIGQISSEVPQNLSASRPQDRQFILSSKKLLLSDSGFYLCAWMSGTTNEKLFFGSGTQLSVL.

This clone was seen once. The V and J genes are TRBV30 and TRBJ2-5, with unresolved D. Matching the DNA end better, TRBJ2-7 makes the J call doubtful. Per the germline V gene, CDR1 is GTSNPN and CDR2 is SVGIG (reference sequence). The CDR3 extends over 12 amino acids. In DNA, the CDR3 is TGTGCCTGGAGTACTTATTCCTACGAGCAGTACTTC. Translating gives CAWSTYSYEQYF.

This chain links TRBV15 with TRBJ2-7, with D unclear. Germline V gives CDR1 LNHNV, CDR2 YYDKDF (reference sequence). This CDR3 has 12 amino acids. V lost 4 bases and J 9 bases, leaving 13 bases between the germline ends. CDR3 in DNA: TGTGCCACCAGCAACGCCGGATCGGTGCAGTACTTC. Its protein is CATSNAGSVQYF.

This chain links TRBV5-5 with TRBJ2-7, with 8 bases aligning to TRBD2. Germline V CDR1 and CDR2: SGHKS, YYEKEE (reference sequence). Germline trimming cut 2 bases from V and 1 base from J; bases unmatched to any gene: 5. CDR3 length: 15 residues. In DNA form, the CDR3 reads TGTGCCAGCAGCTTAACCGGGGGGGCATCCTACGAGCAGTACTTC. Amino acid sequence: CASSLTGGASYEQYF.

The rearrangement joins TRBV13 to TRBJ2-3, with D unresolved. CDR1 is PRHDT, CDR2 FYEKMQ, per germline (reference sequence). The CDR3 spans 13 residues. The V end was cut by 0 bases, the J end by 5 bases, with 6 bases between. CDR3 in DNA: TGTGCCAGCAGCTTAGGGCAGAAAGATACGCAGTATTTT. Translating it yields CASSLGQKDTQYF.

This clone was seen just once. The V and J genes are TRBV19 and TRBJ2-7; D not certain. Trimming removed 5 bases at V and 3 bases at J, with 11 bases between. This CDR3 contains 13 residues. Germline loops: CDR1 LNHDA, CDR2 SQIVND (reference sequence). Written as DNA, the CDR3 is TGTGCCAGTAGTCCCCCGGACCTCTACGAGCAGTACTTC. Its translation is CASSPPDLYEQYF.

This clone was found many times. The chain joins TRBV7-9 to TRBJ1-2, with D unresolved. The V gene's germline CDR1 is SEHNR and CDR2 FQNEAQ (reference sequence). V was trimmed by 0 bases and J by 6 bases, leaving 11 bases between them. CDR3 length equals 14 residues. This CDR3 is CASSLARLVDGYTF. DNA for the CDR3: TGTGCCAGCAGCTTAGCGCGATTAGTGGATGGCTACACCTTC.